These 8 T cell receptor beta chains came from one sample sequenced in a study of PD-1 blockade in classical Hodgkin lymphoma. As for time point: cycle 4 day 1 (C4D1), after 5 to 7 weeks of nivolumab. Brentuximab vedotin exposure varied, and every patient relapsed after autologous stem cell transplantation. The assay was immunoSEQ multiplex PCR, and TCRdb's table has in-frame clones only and misses some. Found here are about 39,000 clones, 77% of them singletons; the top ten hold more than 8%. The specimen was peripheral blood mononuclear cells (PBMCs), collected before the fourth cycle of nivolumab. These receptors all come from a human donor with classical Hodgkin lymphoma.

In DNA form, the CDR3 reads TGTGCCAGCAGCTCGGACAGTTTAGAGCAGTTCTTC. Translating it yields CASSSDSLEQFF. The chain links TRBV7-9 to TRBJ2-1, with D tentatively TRBD1 (6 bases). From germline, CDR1 is SEHNR and CDR2 FQNEAQ (reference sequence). This CDR3 contains 12 residues. V dropped 4 bases and J dropped 10 bases, with 11 bases sitting between them.

The V call is TRBV4-3, the J call TRBJ2-1; D may be TRBD2 (6 bases). This CDR3 is built from 18 residues. CDR1 is LGHNA and CDR2 is YSLEER in the germline V gene. Trimming pared 4 bases from V and 10 bases from J, leaving 29 bases between. In nucleotides, the CDR3 is TGCGCCAGCAGCCTGAGAAGTCTCGAAGGGTATGGGGGGTACGAGCAGTTCTTC. Translation: CASSLRSLEGYGGYEQFF.

The genes are TRBV11-1 and TRBJ2-2; the D call may be TRBD1 or TRBD2 (5 bases each). Trimming shortened V by 5 bases and J by 2 bases, and 9 bases separated the two germline ends. The CDR3 has 14 amino acids. Germline lookup yields CDR1 SGHAT and CDR2 FQDESV (reference sequence). The CDR3 region is CASSPGPNTGELFF. The CDR3 nucleotides read TGTGCCAGCAGCCCGGGACCTAACACCGGGGAGCTGTTTTTT.

This clone occurred once. The genes are TRBV6-1 and TRBJ1-2; 8 bases align to TRBD1. The CDR3 consists of 14 residues. V gave up 6 bases and J gave up 3 bases; unmatched junction bases: 6. Looked up from germline, CDR1 is MNHNS and CDR2 is SASEGT. Written as DNA, the CDR3 is TGTGCCAGCAGGCAAGCGACAGGGGACTATGGCTACACCTTC. Translating it yields CASRQATGDYGYTF.

This sequence joins TRBV2 and TRBJ2-5; tentative D call: TRBD2 (5 bases). V was pared by 4 bases and J by 5 bases, with 11 bases between. The CDR3 loop spans 13 amino acids. From germline, CDR1 is SNHLY and CDR2 FYNNEI. CDR3: CASSVRRGETQYF. CDR3 in DNA: TGTGCCAGCAGTGTGCGGAGAGGGGAGACCCAGTACTTC.

The genes are TRBV28 and TRBJ1-3, with a tentative D call TRBD1 (6 bases). The CDR3 totals 14 residues. In germline, CDR1 is MDHEN, CDR2 SYDVKM. V shed 6 bases and J shed 2 bases, with 11 bases lying between them. CDR3 DNA: TGTGCCAGCAGACAACAGGGCGCTGGAAACACCATATATTTT. Protein: CASRQQGAGNTIYF.

The chain employs TRBV2 and TRBJ1-2; possibly TRBD1 for D (6 bases). The CDR3 spans 12 residues. Germline CDR1 SNHLY, CDR2 FYNNEI. V lost 7 bases and J 7 bases, leaving 13 bases between the germline ends. CDR3 in amino acids: CASTDTGSGYTF. DNA of the CDR3: TGTGCCAGCACCGATACAGGGTCTGGCTACACCTTC. The full variable domain, in which reference TRBV2 and TRBJ1-2 provide the parts outside the CDR3, is EPEVTQTPSHQVTQMGQEVILRCVPISNHLYFYWYRQILGQKVEFLVSFYNNEISEKSEIFDDQFSVERPDGSNFTLKIRSTKLEDSAMYFCASTDTGSGYTFGSGTRLTVV.

About this clone: The junction departs from the called germline gene at one end, perhaps through a read error. This same CDR3 is encoded by further DNA sequences in the sample. As DNA, the CDR3 is TGTGCCAGCACATTAGCGGGTGGAAACCTGGAGACCCAATACTTC. It codes for CASTLAGGNLETQYF. The chain joins TRBV7-2 to TRBJ2-5; 7 bases align to TRBD2. The V gene's germline CDR1 is SGHTA and CDR2 FQGNSA. The CDR3 consists of 15 residues.